This T cell receptor (beta chain) was observed in a study of regulatory T cells in long-lasting Graves disease. To make TCR beta libraries, researchers used iRepertoire HTBI primers and Arm-PCR of CDR3 regions. TCRdb independently ran MiXCR on the multiplex PCR reads; one entry per CDR3 protein. In the table there are about 560,000 distinct CDR3 sequences, 15% to 20% of which are singletons. This sample's time point: newly diagnosed GD, antithyroid drugs for less than 3 months. RNA isolated from PBMCs was used to make the TCR library. Trimming at V came to 1 base and at J to 0 bases, leaving 7 bases not matched to a gene. This CDR3 is built from 17 residues. CDR1 and CDR2 (germline): SNHLY, FYNNEI. The data were also submitted as part of a second study, on T cells in Graves' hyperthyroidism and ophthalmopathy.

The TCR was taken from a man younger than 30 with Graves disease. The rearrangement uses TRBV2 and TRBJ1-1, with TRBD1 matching over 8 bases. The material was peripheral blood mononuclear cells (PBMCs), obtained at new diagnosis, from a patient treated with antithyroid drugs. CDR3 in DNA: TGTGCCAGCAGTGAAGGGCAGGGGGCTCTGATGAACACTGAAGCTTTCTTT. As protein: CASSEGQGALMNTEAFF. Looking up the rest from reference TRBV2 and TRBJ1-1 gives the full variable domain: EPEVTQTPSHQVTQMGQEVILRCVPISNHLYFYWYRQILGQKVEFLVSFYNNEISEKSEIFDDQFSVERPDGSNFTLKIRSTKLEDSAMYFCASSEGQGALMNTEAFFGQGTRLTVV.